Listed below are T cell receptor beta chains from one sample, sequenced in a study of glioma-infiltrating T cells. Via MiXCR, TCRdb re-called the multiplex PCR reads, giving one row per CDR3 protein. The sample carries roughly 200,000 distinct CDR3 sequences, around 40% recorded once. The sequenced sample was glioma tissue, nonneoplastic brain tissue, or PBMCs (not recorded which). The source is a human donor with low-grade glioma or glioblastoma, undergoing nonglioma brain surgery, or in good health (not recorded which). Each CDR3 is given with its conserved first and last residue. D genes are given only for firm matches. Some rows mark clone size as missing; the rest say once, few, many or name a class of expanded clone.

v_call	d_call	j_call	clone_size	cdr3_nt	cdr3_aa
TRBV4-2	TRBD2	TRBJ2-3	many	TGTGCCAGCAGCCAAGATCCCCCGACTAGCGGGAGGGGAGATACGCAGTATTTT	CASSQDPPTSGRGDTQYF
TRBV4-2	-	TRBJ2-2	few	TGTGCCAGCAGCCAAGGGTTAGGGGGGGGAACCGGGGAGCTGTTTTTT	CASSQGLGGGTGELFF
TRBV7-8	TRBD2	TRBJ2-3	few	TGTGCCAGCAGCCCCCGAGACCCGGGACTAGCCGTAGATACGCAGTATTTT	CASSPRDPGLAVDTQYF
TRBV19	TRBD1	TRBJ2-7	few	TGTGCCAGTAGGGGACAGGGCTCCTACGAGCAGTACTTC	CASRGQGSYEQYF
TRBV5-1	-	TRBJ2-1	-	TGCGCCAACAGCTTGTCTAGGAATTTAAATGAGCAGTTCTTC	CANSLSRNLNEQFF
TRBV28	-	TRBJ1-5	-	TGTGCCGGCAGTTTTGGAAATCAGCCACAGCATTTT	CAGSFGNQPQHF
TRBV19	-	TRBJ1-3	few	TGTGCCAGTAGTATAGACTGGGGGACGTCTGGAAACACCATATATTTT	CASSIDWGTSGNTIYF
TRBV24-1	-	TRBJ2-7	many	TGTGCCACCAGTGATAGCCGGGCCTCCTACGAGCAGTACTTC	CATSDSRASYEQYF
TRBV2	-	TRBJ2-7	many	TGTGCCAGCAGTAGGGACCTAGCCCACTACGAGCAGTACTTC	CASSRDLAHYEQYF
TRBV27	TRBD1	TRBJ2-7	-	TGTGCCAGCAGTATTAGACAGGGTAGCCGGGAGCAGTACTTC	CASSIRQGSREQYF
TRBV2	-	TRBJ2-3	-	TGTGCCAGCAGTGATCTAGGGAGTGGCAAAGATACGCAGTATTTT	CASSDLGSGKDTQYF
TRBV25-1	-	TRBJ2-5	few	TGTGCCAGCAGTGGAGGAGGGGGCCGAGAGACCCAGTACTTC	CASSGGGGRETQYF
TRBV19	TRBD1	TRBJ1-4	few	TGTGCCAGTAGTATAGCCACGCTCCGGACAGGGGAAAGGGCAAAACTGTTTTTT	CASSIATLRTGERAKLFF
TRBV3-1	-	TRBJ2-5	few	TGTGCCAGCAGCCAAGAAAACTACCAAGAGACCCAGTACTTC	CASSQENYQETQYF
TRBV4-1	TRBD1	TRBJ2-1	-	TGCGCCAGCACCGGCACAGGGGGCCCCAATGAGCAGTTCTTC	CASTGTGGPNEQFF